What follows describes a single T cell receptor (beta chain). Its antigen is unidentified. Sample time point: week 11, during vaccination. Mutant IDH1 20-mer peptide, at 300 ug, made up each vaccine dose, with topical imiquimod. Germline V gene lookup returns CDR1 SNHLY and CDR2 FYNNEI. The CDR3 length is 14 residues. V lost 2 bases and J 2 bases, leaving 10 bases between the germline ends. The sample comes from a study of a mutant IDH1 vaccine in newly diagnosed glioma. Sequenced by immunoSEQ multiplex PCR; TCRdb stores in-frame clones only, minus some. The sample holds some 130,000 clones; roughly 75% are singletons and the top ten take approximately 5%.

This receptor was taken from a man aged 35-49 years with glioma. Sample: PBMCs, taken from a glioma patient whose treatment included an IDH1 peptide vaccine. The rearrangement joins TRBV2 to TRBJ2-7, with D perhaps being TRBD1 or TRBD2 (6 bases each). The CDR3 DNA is TGTGCCAGCAGTGAACTCGGGGGCCCCTACGAGCAGTACTTC. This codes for CASSELGGPYEQYF. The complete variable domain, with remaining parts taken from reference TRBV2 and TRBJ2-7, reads EPEVTQTPSHQVTQMGQEVILRCVPISNHLYFYWYRQILGQKVEFLVSFYNNEISEKSEIFDDQFSVERPDGSNFTLKIRSTKLEDSAMYFCASSELGGPYEQYFGPGTRLTVT.